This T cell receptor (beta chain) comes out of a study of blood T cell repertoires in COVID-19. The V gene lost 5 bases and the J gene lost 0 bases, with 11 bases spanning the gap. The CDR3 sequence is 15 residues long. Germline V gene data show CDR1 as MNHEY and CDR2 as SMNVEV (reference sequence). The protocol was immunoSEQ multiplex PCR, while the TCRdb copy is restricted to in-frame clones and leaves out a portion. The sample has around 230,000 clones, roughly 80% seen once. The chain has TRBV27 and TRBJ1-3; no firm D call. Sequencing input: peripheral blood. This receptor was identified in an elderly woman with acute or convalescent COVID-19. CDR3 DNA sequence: TGTGCCAGCAGTCCGAGGTTGGGCTCTGGAAACACCATATATTTT. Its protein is CASSPRLGSGNTIYF.